This is a list of T cell receptor beta chains from one sample in a study of T cells in Graves' hyperthyroidism and ophthalmopathy. MiXCR, applied by TCRdb to the multiplex PCR reads, yields one record per CDR3 protein. The repertoire has about 640,000 distinct CDR3 sequences, less than 25% of them found once; the top ten carry 34%. The sample taken for sequencing was blood. The source is a young man with Graves' ophthalmopathy. CDR3s include the opening cysteine and the closing phenylalanine or tryptophan. A D gene is named only where the DNA matches it firmly. Rows may omit the clone size; those that give it use once, few, many or a size class.

V	J	size	D	CDR3
TRBV4-1	TRBJ2-7	few	TRBD2	CASSQEGTSYYEQYF
TRBV6-1	TRBJ1-2	few	-	CASSPHPKVPELSYNYGYTF
TRBV5-4	TRBJ1-2	few	-	CASTGTPGGAYGYTF
TRBV7-9	TRBJ2-3	-	TRBD2	CASSPESGRSQTDTQYF
TRBV20-1	TRBJ2-7	many	-	CSARRSENYEQYF
TRBV24-1	TRBJ2-1	many	TRBD2	CATSDSGLAGASSNNEQFF
TRBV20-1	TRBJ2-1	few	-	CSATRDYEQFF
TRBV10-3	TRBJ1-5	-	-	CAINPSLDQPQHF
TRBV19	TRBJ1-1	few	-	CASSRRQMNTEAFF
TRBV5-1	TRBJ1-5	-	-	CASSVGDNQPQHF
TRBV7-6	TRBJ1-1	-	-	CASSFGRMGVNTEAFF
TRBV28	TRBJ2-2	-	-	CASSLRGARPGELFF
TRBV28	TRBJ1-5	-	-	CASSFRVARQVGVQPQHF
TRBV2	TRBJ2-3	many	-	CASSFKTTDTQYF
TRBV27	TRBJ2-7	few	TRBD1	CAILPRTGLYEQYF
TRBV28	TRBJ1-5	few	-	CASSLVDGSNQPQHF
TRBV7-2	TRBJ2-7	-	TRBD2	CASSLWGTSGSNGEQYF
TRBV6-1	TRBJ2-7	few	TRBD2	CASSPSGSLRYEQYF
TRBV10-3	TRBJ2-3	few	-	CAIKSGGEDAQYF
TRBV19	TRBJ1-1	-	TRBD1	CASLQGMVAEAFF
TRBV7-9	TRBJ2-5	many	-	CASSPRVPQETQYF